This record covers a single T cell receptor (beta chain). Antigen: not known. CDR3 length equals 13 residues. Germline lookup yields CDR1 SEHNR and CDR2 FQNEAQ (reference sequence). With the 5' RACE reads reprocessed, TCRdb shows one record per CDR3 protein and no DNA. This sample's table reports over 120,000 distinct CDR3 sequences. The sample originates from a study of T cells expressing NK-cell markers. In the study overall: Sorted CD3+CD56-NKG2C+, CD3+CD56+NKG2C+ and CD3+CD56+NKG2C- T cells supplied the TCR beta repertoires.

Study outcomes and limitations: NKG2C+ dominant clonotype frequencies in six donors were about 1.0-8% of CD8+ T cells. The leading position in the CD3+CD56-NKG2C+ fraction of a few donors also went to these clonotypes.

The chain carries TRBV7-9 and TRBJ2-3; TCRdb gives TRBD1 as the D gene, but with no DNA this cannot be confirmed. The sequencing sample was made of blood T cells: a sorted CD56 or NKG2C T cell subset, CD4+ or CD8+ T cells, or bulk PBMC T cells (not recorded which). The TCR originated in a man aged 18 to 35 in good health. CDR3 region: CAGRDRGDATQYF.